A selection of T cell receptor beta chains follows, all from one sample in a study of blood T cells in healthy people across ages. One entry per CDR3 protein, called by TCRdb with MiXCR from the 5' RACE reads. This table holds approximately 400,000 distinct CDR3 sequences, roughly half found once. The sequencing input was blood. These receptors all come from a man in his 60s in good health. The CDR3 runs from the conserved cysteine through the conserved F or W. The order of the fields is clone size, V gene, J gene, D gene, CDR3 protein, CDR3 DNA. A D gene is named only where the DNA matches it firmly. Only some rows state a clone size, as once, few, many or a class for expanded clones.

few	TRBV7-2	TRBJ2-1	NA	CASSLLGPNNEQFF	TGTGCCAGCAGCTTGCTAGGCCCTAACAATGAGCAGTTCTTC
NA	TRBV7-2	TRBJ2-2	NA	CASSFHIGGHGELFF	TGTGCCAGCAGCTTCCACATAGGAGGTCACGGGGAGCTGTTTTTT
NA	TRBV2	TRBJ1-1	NA	CASKNTEAFF	TGTGCCAGCAAGAACACTGAAGCTTTCTTT
many	TRBV7-2	TRBJ2-5	TRBD2	CASSLEASGGRTQYF	TGTGCCAGCAGCTTAGAGGCTAGCGGGGGTAGGACCCAGTACTTC
NA	TRBV20-1	TRBJ2-1	TRBD2	CSARDRAGGLYNEQFF	TGCAGTGCTAGAGATCGGGCGGGGGGGCTCTACAATGAGCAGTTCTTC
NA	TRBV3-1	TRBJ2-7	NA	CASSRARTGVDNEQYF	TGTGCCAGCAGCCGCGCTAGAACGGGAGTGGATAACGAGCAGTACTTC
NA	TRBV3-1	TRBJ2-4	NA	CASSQVGAKNIQYF	TGTGCCAGCAGCCAAGTGGGAGCCAAAAACATTCAGTACTTC
NA	TRBV19	TRBJ1-2	NA	CASSIPAGSNYGYTF	TGTGCCAGTAGTATCCCGGCCGGCAGCAACTATGGCTACACCTTC
NA	TRBV9	TRBJ1-2	NA	CASSHTTDANDGYTF	TGTGCCAGCAGCCACACGACAGATGCTAACGATGGCTACACCTTC
few	TRBV4-2	TRBJ2-5	TRBD2	CATGSGSTQETQYF	TGTGCTACAGGTAGCGGGAGTACCCAAGAGACCCAGTACTTC
few	TRBV29-1	TRBJ2-5	NA	CSVDRARETQYF	TGCAGCGTTGACCGGGCCCGGGAGACCCAGTACTTC
NA	TRBV5-1	TRBJ2-5	NA	CASSSPPETQYF	TGCGCCAGCAGCTCTCCTCCAGAGACCCAGTACTTC
NA	TRBV7-2	TRBJ1-2	TRBD1	CASSLGQLYGYTF	TGTGCCAGCAGCCTGGGACAGTTATATGGCTACACCTTC
NA	TRBV5-4	TRBJ1-2	NA	CASSSPTGNYGYTF	TGTGCCAGCAGCTCCCCAACAGGGAACTATGGCTACACCTTC
NA	TRBV18	TRBJ2-7	NA	CASSPRPVDEQYF	TGTGCCAGCTCACCTAGGCCAGTGGACGAGCAGTACTTC
few	TRBV3-1	TRBJ2-5	NA	CASVARVGGETQYF	TGTGCCAGCGTTGCCCGGGTAGGGGGGGAGACCCAGTACTTC
NA	TRBV5-1	TRBJ2-5	TRBD1	CASSIWTGGIIETQYF	TGCGCCAGCAGCATCTGGACAGGGGGCATAATAGAGACCCAGTACTTC